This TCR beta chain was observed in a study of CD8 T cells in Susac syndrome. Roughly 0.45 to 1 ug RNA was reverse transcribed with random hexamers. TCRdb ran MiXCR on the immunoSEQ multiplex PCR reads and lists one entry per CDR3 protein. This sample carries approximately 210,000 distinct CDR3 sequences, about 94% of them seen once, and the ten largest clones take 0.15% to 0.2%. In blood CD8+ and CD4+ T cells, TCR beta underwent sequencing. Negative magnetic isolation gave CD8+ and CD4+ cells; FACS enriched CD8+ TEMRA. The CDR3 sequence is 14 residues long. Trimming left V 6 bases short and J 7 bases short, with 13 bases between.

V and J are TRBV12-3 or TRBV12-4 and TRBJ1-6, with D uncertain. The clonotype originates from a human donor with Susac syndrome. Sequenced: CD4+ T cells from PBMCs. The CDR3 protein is CASSAHPSNSPLHF. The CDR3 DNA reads TGTGCCAGCAGCGCGCATCCTAGCAATTCACCCCTCCACTTT.